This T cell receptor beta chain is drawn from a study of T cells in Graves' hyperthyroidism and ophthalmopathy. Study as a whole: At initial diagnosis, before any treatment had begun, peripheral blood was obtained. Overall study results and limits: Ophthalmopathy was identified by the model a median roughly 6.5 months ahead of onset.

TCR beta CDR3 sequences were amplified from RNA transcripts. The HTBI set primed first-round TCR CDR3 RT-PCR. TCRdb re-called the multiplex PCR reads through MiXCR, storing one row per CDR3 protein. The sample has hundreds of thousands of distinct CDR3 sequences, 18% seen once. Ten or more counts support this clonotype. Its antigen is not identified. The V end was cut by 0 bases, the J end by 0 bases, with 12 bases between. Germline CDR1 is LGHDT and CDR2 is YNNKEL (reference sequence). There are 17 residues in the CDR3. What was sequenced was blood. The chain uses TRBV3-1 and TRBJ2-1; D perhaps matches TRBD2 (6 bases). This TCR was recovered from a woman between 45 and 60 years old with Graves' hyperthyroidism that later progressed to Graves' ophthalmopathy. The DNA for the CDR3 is TGTGCCAGCAGCCAAGACGGAGGGACGAGCTCCTACAATGAGCAGTTCTTC. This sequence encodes CASSQDGGTSSYNEQFF.